This is a list of T cell receptor beta chains from one sample in a study of cytomegalovirus exposure and HLA in healthy donors. Libraries were prepared by immunoSEQ multiplex PCR; TCRdb keeps only in-frame clonotypes and omits some of them. Here the sample spans some 85,000 clones, over 65% being singletons. The source material was PBMCs. The receptors here all came from a woman aged 40 to 49 in good health and CMV-seropositive. CDR3s include the opening cysteine and the closing phenylalanine or tryptophan. The order of the fields is V gene, CDR3 length, J gene, CDR3 protein.

V gene: TRBV18; CDR3 length: 15; J gene: TRBJ2-7; CDR3 protein: CASSPLGSGTYEQYF
V gene: TRBV6-5; CDR3 length: 14; J gene: TRBJ1-2; CDR3 protein: CASSYGPGLSGYTF
V gene: TRBV6-1; CDR3 length: 13; J gene: TRBJ2-1; CDR3 protein: CASNPIAANEQFF
V gene: TRBV19; CDR3 length: 15; J gene: TRBJ1-2; CDR3 protein: CASSPGTGVAGGYTF
V gene: TRBV19; CDR3 length: 11; J gene: TRBJ1-1; CDR3 protein: CASEKYTEAFF
V gene: TRBV9; CDR3 length: 14; J gene: TRBJ2-7; CDR3 protein: CASSVGGGRYEQYF
V gene: TRBV7-9; CDR3 length: 17; J gene: TRBJ2-7; CDR3 protein: CSSSGGTSGGVVYEQYF
V gene: TRBV7-2; CDR3 length: 13; J gene: TRBJ2-3; CDR3 protein: CASSRNSVDTQYF
V gene: TRBV7-9; CDR3 length: 15; J gene: TRBJ2-5; CDR3 protein: CASSEQTGAQETQYF
V gene: TRBV9; CDR3 length: 16; J gene: TRBJ2-1; CDR3 protein: CASSVGGQSSYNEQFF
V gene: TRBV10-3; CDR3 length: 16; J gene: TRBJ2-1; CDR3 protein: CAISESRDRGTGEQFF
V gene: TRBV6-5; CDR3 length: 12; J gene: TRBJ1-2; CDR3 protein: CATKQGLGGYTF
V gene: TRBV18; CDR3 length: 14; J gene: TRBJ2-1; CDR3 protein: CASSQDSAGNEQFF
V gene: TRBV19; CDR3 length: 13; J gene: TRBJ2-7; CDR3 protein: CASGLALSYEQYF
V gene: TRBV2; CDR3 length: 14; J gene: TRBJ2-3; CDR3 protein: CASSVQGGTDTQYF
V gene: TRBV11-2; CDR3 length: 15; J gene: TRBJ2-7; CDR3 protein: CASSPRVGASYEQYF
V gene: TRBV6-5; CDR3 length: 15; J gene: TRBJ2-5; CDR3 protein: CASSYMASGEETQYF
V gene: TRBV30; CDR3 length: 12; J gene: TRBJ1-1; CDR3 protein: CAIGQFNTEAFF
V gene: TRBV19; CDR3 length: 16; J gene: TRBJ1-2; CDR3 protein: CASSPEYSRPTYGYTF
V gene: TRBV11-2; CDR3 length: 15; J gene: TRBJ2-1; CDR3 protein: CASSSRLSSYNEQFF
V gene: TRBV28; CDR3 length: 10; J gene: TRBJ1-1; CDR3 protein: CAPSGAEAFF
V gene: TRBV2; CDR3 length: 15; J gene: TRBJ2-2; CDR3 protein: CASTEGEVPTGELFF
V gene: TRBV4-3; CDR3 length: 14; J gene: TRBJ1-5; CDR3 protein: CASRPNHGDQPQHF
V gene: TRBV4-3; CDR3 length: 18; J gene: TRBJ2-7; CDR3 protein: CASSQELTGGGRSYEQYF
V gene: TRBV19; CDR3 length: 14; J gene: TRBJ2-2; CDR3 protein: CASSISGVGGELFF
V gene: TRBV5-1; CDR3 length: 15; J gene: TRBJ2-1; CDR3 protein: CASSFGGNSYNEQFF
V gene: TRBV29-1; CDR3 length: 14; J gene: TRBJ2-1; CDR3 protein: CSVAPRMSYNEQFF
V gene: TRBV7-3; CDR3 length: 17; J gene: TRBJ2-5; CDR3 protein: CASILVRTQLPQETQYF
V gene: TRBV7-9; CDR3 length: 16; J gene: TRBJ2-1; CDR3 protein: CASSSRQGSSYNEQFF
V gene: TRBV27; CDR3 length: 11; J gene: TRBJ2-3; CDR3 protein: CASSSYDTQYF
V gene: TRBV23-1; CDR3 length: 16; J gene: TRBJ1-2; CDR3 protein: CASSQFIPGINYGYTF
V gene: TRBV11-3; CDR3 length: 11; J gene: TRBJ2-7; CDR3 protein: CASSGGYEQYF
V gene: TRBV6-1; CDR3 length: 12; J gene: TRBJ1-1; CDR3 protein: CASQVSETEAFF
V gene: TRBV13; CDR3 length: 15; J gene: TRBJ1-4; CDR3 protein: CASSLGDRVNEKLFF
V gene: TRBV29-1; CDR3 length: 14; J gene: TRBJ2-7; CDR3 protein: CSASRQGPPYEQYF
V gene: TRBV5-1; CDR3 length: 15; J gene: TRBJ2-7; CDR3 protein: CASSYQRTGSYEQYF
V gene: TRBV4-1; CDR3 length: 17; J gene: TRBJ2-1; CDR3 protein: CASSPRVAGGPYNEQFF
V gene: TRBV6-5; CDR3 length: 16; J gene: .; CDR3 protein: CASSCPLSFRSYEQYF
V gene: TRBV4-1; CDR3 length: 14; J gene: TRBJ2-7; CDR3 protein: CASSQSLLSYEQYF
V gene: TRBV5-1; CDR3 length: 16; J gene: TRBJ2-5; CDR3 protein: CASSTRLAGDEETQYF
V gene: TRBV27; CDR3 length: 14; J gene: TRBJ1-1; CDR3 protein: CASSDTAFSPEAFF
V gene: TRBV7-3; CDR3 length: 13; J gene: TRBJ2-7; CDR3 protein: CASSRDNSYEQYF
V gene: TRBV6-4; CDR3 length: 15; J gene: TRBJ2-3; CDR3 protein: CASRRLAGMVDTQYF
V gene: TRBV2; CDR3 length: 15; J gene: TRBJ2-7; CDR3 protein: CASSANSHGGYEQYF
V gene: TRBV2; CDR3 length: 18; J gene: TRBJ2-7; CDR3 protein: CASRMDRGLIGSTYEQYF
V gene: TRBV7-2; CDR3 length: 15; J gene: TRBJ2-1; CDR3 protein: CASSLTSGGHNEQFF
V gene: TRBV12-5; CDR3 length: 18; J gene: TRBJ1-2; CDR3 protein: CASGPQVFPGTGRFGYTF
V gene: TRBV4-1; CDR3 length: 16; J gene: TRBJ2-7; CDR3 protein: CASSQGKTGFVVEQYF
V gene: TRBV6-5; CDR3 length: 14; J gene: TRBJ1-2; CDR3 protein: CASSYPTGVIGYTF
V gene: TRBV5-1; CDR3 length: 15; J gene: TRBJ1-3; CDR3 protein: CASSFAAGDGNTIYF
V gene: TRBV7-9; CDR3 length: 15; J gene: TRBJ1-4; CDR3 protein: CASSLSQGLNEKLFF
V gene: TRBV19; CDR3 length: 14; J gene: TRBJ1-3; CDR3 protein: CASRPAGGGNTIYF
V gene: TRBV7-8; CDR3 length: 15; J gene: TRBJ1-1; CDR3 protein: CASSLREGRIKEVFF